This TCR beta chain emerged from a study of control samples from healthy donors and cancer patients. The protocol was immunoSEQ multiplex PCR, while the TCRdb copy is restricted to in-frame clones and leaves out a portion. The data show about 41,000 clones, with roughly 94% seen just once and approximately 24% held by the top ten. Germline V gene data show CDR1 as LGHDT and CDR2 as YNNKEL (reference sequence). Germline trimming cut 4 bases from V and 10 bases from J; bases unmatched to any gene: 5. The CDR3 loop spans 14 amino acids. The sequencing sample was made of blood. The J gene is TRBJ1-6, the V gene TRBV3-1 (or the pseudogene TRBV3-2); 9 nucleotides agree with TRBD1. The TCR was taken from a man aged 60 to 69 in good health. The CDR3 DNA sequence: TGTGCCAGCAGCCTAGGGACAGGGAGATCACCCCTCCACTTT. This encodes CASSLGTGRSPLHF.